Below are 10 T cell receptor beta chains sequenced from a single sample in a study of shared clonotypes between healthy human individuals. The protocol was immunoSEQ multiplex PCR, while the TCRdb copy is restricted to in-frame clones and leaves out a portion. The table records 550,000 to 850,000 clones, 55% to 80% of them present only once. Sample: memory CD4+ T cells sorted from blood. Subset reported: CD45RA-negative fraction. The receptors derive from a woman aged 25 to 39 in good health.

J is TRBJ1-1 and V is TRBV27; weak D call: TRBD1 (6 bases). V lost 9 bases and J lost 1, with 18 bases in between. Germline values: CDR1 MNHEY, CDR2 SMNVEV (reference sequence). This CDR3 region has 15 residues. The CDR3: CASKFRGRENTEAFF. The CDR3, as DNA: TGTGCCAGTAAGTTCCGGGGGCGGGAGAACACTGAAGCTTTCTTT.

V gene TRBV10-2 combines with J gene TRBJ2-7; TRBD2 aligns across 7 bases. This CDR3 region has 15 residues. J lost 2 bases, V lost 0 bases, and 4 bases had no gene match. Germline loops: CDR1 WSHSY, CDR2 SAAADI. The CDR3 sequence: CASSESSGLPYEQYF. As DNA, the CDR3 is TGCGCCAGCAGTGAGTCTAGCGGGCTGCCCTACGAGCAGTACTTC.

The chain joins TRBV19 to TRBJ2-1; no firm D call. Trimming took off 8 bases at V and 1 base at J, with 15 bases between the two ends. The CDR3 length is 15 residues. The V gene's germline CDR1 is LNHDA and CDR2 SQIVND (reference sequence). CDR3 bases: TGTGCCAGTGGGTTTTGGGAAAGGTCCTACAATGAGCAGTTCTTC. It specifies CASGFWERSYNEQFF.

The V call is TRBV27, the J call TRBJ2-2; 7 nucleotides agree with TRBD2. The CDR3 has 15 amino acids. CDR1 is MNHEY and CDR2 is SMNVEV in the germline V gene (reference sequence). The trim removed 6 bases at V and 2 bases at J, leaving 6 bases unmatched. The CDR3 protein is CASRPTSVNTGELFF. The CDR3 coding sequence is TGTGCCAGCAGGCCCACTAGCGTTAACACCGGGGAGCTGTTTTTT.

This chain joins TRBV18 and TRBJ1-2; TRBD1 agrees at 9 bases. The trim removed 5 bases at V and 3 bases at J, leaving 7 bases unmatched. The CDR3 has 15 residues. Germline assignment: CDR1 KGHSH and CDR2 LQKENI. CDR3 sequence reads: CASSSGQGVDYGYTF. In nucleotides, the CDR3 is TGTGCCAGCTCATCGGGACAGGGCGTAGACTATGGCTACACCTTC. The full variable domain, in which reference TRBV18 and TRBJ1-2 provide the parts outside the CDR3, is NAGVMQNPRHLVRRRGQEARLRCSPMKGHSHVYWYRQLPEEGLKFMVYLQKENIIDESGMPKERFSAEFPKEGPSILRIQQVVRGDSAAYFCASSSGQGVDYGYTFGSGTRLTVV.

This chain uses TRBV7-6 with TRBJ2-2, with 9 bases lining up with TRBD2. This CDR3 region has 16 residues. After removal of 9 bases from V and 4 bases from J, the junction contained 12 bases not matched to a gene. Germline loops: CDR1 SGHVS, CDR2 FNYEAQ. The CDR3 sequence is CASRTGAGGTTGELFF. CDR3 DNA: TGTGCCAGTCGCACGGGAGCGGGAGGCACCACCGGGGAGCTGTTTTTT.

The chain couples TRBV28 to TRBJ1-1; no clear D. Per the germline V gene, CDR1 is MDHEN and CDR2 is SYDVKM. Trimming shortened V by 6 bases and J by 7 bases, and 15 bases separated the two germline ends. This CDR3 is 13 amino acids long. DNA of the CDR3: TGTGCCAGCAGACCTGACAAGGTCCGTGAAGCTTTCTTT. Protein: CASRPDKVREAFF.

The genes are TRBV11-2 and TRBJ1-1, with D perhaps TRBD1 (5 bases). Germline loops: CDR1 SGHAT, CDR2 FQNNGV. The CDR3 totals 15 residues. Trimming removed 5 bases from V and 0 bases from J, with 13 bases in between. CDR3 sequence (DNA): TGTGCCAGCAGCCCGAGGACGGACATGAACACTGAAGCTTTCTTT. This codes for CASSPRTDMNTEAFF.

DNA for the CDR3: TGTGCCAGCTCAGAAGAACTAGCGGGAGCAGCAGATACGCAGTATTTT. This codes for CASSEELAGAADTQYF. The V and J genes are TRBV18 and TRBJ2-3, with TRBD2 matching over 11 bases. Germline V gives CDR1 KGHSH, CDR2 LQKENI. Losses at the gene ends were 5 bases for V and 4 bases for J; bases not matched to a gene: 8. The CDR3 contains 16 residues. Combining the CDR3 with reference TRBV18 and TRBJ2-3 gives the whole variable domain NAGVMQNPRHLVRRRGQEARLRCSPMKGHSHVYWYRQLPEEGLKFMVYLQKENIIDESGMPKERFSAEFPKEGPSILRIQQVVRGDSAAYFCASSEELAGAADTQYFGPGTRLTVL.

The V call is TRBV2, the J call TRBJ2-3; 14 bases are a match to TRBD2. V shed 5 bases, J shed 4 bases, and the junction held 11 bases outside the gene matches. The CDR3 spans 18 residues. Germline V gene sequence: CDR1 SNHLY, CDR2 FYNNEI. The DNA for the CDR3 is TGTGCCAGCAGTCCGGGACTAGCGGGAGAGTATGGCGCAGATACGCAGTATTTT. Protein product: CASSPGLAGEYGADTQYF.